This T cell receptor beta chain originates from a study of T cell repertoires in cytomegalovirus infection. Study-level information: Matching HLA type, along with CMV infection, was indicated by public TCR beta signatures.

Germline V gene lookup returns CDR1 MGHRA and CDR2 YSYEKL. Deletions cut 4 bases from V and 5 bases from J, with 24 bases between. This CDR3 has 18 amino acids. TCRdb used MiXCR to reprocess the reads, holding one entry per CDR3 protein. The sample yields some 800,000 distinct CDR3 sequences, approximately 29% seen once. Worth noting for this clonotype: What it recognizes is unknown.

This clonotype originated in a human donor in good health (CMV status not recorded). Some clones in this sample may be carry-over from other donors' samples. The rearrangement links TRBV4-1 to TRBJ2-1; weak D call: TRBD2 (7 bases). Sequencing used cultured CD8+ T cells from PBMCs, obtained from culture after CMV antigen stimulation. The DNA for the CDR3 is TGCGCCAGCAGCCCCCCGGAGGGGGGGGCCACCCCCAACAATGAGCAGTTCTTC. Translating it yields CASSPPEGGATPNNEQFF.